This TCR beta chain is drawn from a study of T cells in Graves' hyperthyroidism and ophthalmopathy. This clonotype was seen a few times. What it recognizes is unknown. Study-level results: In blood, most of the thyroid clonotypes expanded above 0.001 were also present.

Amplification yielded TCR beta CDR3 regions, with RNA transcripts as the source. HTBI primers drove first-round RT-PCR of the TCR CDR3. Via MiXCR, TCRdb re-called the multiplex PCR reads, giving one row per CDR3 protein. The sample contains a few hundred thousand distinct CDR3 sequences, approximately 15% of which appear only once. Germline CDR1 SGHTA, CDR2 FQGNSA. CDR3 length equals 14 residues. The V gene lost 4 bases and the J gene lost 5 bases, with 11 bases spanning the gap. The sequencing sample was made of blood. The sequence was collected from a woman between 25 and 40 years old with Graves' ophthalmopathy. The rearrangement joins TRBV7-2 to TRBJ2-2; perhaps D is TRBD1 or TRBD2 (5 bases each). The CDR3 is CASSWGFWTGELFF. The CDR3 nucleotides read TGTGCCAGCAGCTGGGGGTTTTGGACCGGGGAGCTGTTTTTT.